A selection of T cell receptor beta chains follows, all from one sample in a study of blood T cell repertoires in COVID-19. Using immunoSEQ multiplex PCR, the repertoire was profiled, and TCRdb retains in-frame clones only, with some absent. The table lists roughly 190,000 clones, under 85% of them singletons, with around 6.3% in the top ten. Material: peripheral blood. The receptors originated from a woman in her forties with acute or convalescent COVID-19. The CDR3 runs from the conserved cysteine through the conserved F or W. Each record gives: CDR3 protein, clone size, V gene, J gene. Size is omitted from some rows. Given values are once, few, many or a class for expanded clones.

CASSQGAGGPGDTQYF	NA	TRBV3-1/TRBV3-2	TRBJ2-3
CASSLDATEAYEQYF	NA	TRBV28	TRBJ2-7
CASSPGGISYNEQFF	NA	TRBV6-5	TRBJ2-1
CASTDRDYGYTF	once	TRBV11-2	TRBJ1-2
CASRFSRLAAPGELFF	NA	TRBV28	TRBJ2-2
CASSDDGLSTEAFF	NA	TRBV10-1	TRBJ1-1
CASPRESSYNEQFF	NA	TRBV7-9	TRBJ2-1
CASSSHSTSGGEQYF	NA	TRBV5-1	TRBJ2-3
CASSLVAGTYEQYF	NA	TRBV5-6	TRBJ2-7
CASSLTGEGYEQYF	NA	TRBV28	TRBJ2-7